This paragraph covers one T cell receptor beta chain sequence. The sample holds many counts of this clonotype. There is no known antigen for this receptor. No clone much larger than this one lies a single base away; base qualities are absent. Ophthalmopathy patients were characterized by moderately to severely active disease, a Clinical Activity Score of at least 3, a NOSPECS grade of at least 4, and a disease duration under 3 months. Anyone with other autoimmune diseases, uncontrolled infections, pregnancy or lactation was excluded from the study. Clinical symptoms, serum thyroxine, TRAb, thyroid ultrasound and orbital computed tomography formed the basis of the diagnosis. Using Ficoll-Paque density gradient centrifugation, PBMCs were isolated from about 10 ml of fresh peripheral blood. Total RNA was extracted using Trizol reagent, and RNA quality was checked on an Agilent 2100 Bioanalyzer. These data originate in a study of Graves' ophthalmopathy and Graves' hyperthyroidism (dated by TCRdb to the late 2010s). Regarding the study in general: Peripheral blood samples were taken at the time of initial diagnosis, before any treatment was given. The study used TCR beta repertoire signatures to distinguish Graves' ophthalmopathy from Graves' hyperthyroidism and to predict progression to ophthalmopathy. After sampling, hyperthyroidism patients received methimazole starting at 30 mg daily, and ophthalmopathy patients received high-dose intravenous methylprednisolone. In roughly six hyperthyroidism patients, the T-cell repertoire of thyroid tissue was compared with the T-cell repertoire of blood. The roughly 99 discovery patients were divided at random into training and test sets in a 7:3 ratio. In total, 135 blood samples were TCR-sequenced: 43 ophthalmopathy, roughly 77 hyperthyroidism and approximately 17 hyperthyroidism-to-ophthalmopathy patients. An independent validation cohort comprised 18 hyperthyroidism patients and 17 patients who later progressed from hyperthyroidism to ophthalmopathy. To explore V-J signatures distinguishing ophthalmopathy from hyperthyroidism, a discovery set of 100 patients (more than 40 ophthalmopathy, 57 stable hyperthyroidism) was enrolled. The paper's findings and limits, for the study overall: In validation, the model predicted ophthalmopathy progression with over 60% sensitivity and 72.22% specificity; some 13 predicted patients were CT-confirmed with GO in a median of roughly 6.8 months. Sample size was not predetermined statistically, and investigators were not blinded to group allocation. Most expanded thyroid clonotypes with frequency above 0.001 were also detected in blood, suggesting blood repertoires may reflect the thyroid immune response. In cross-validation, the 13-signature model distinguished ophthalmopathy from stable hyperthyroidism with 87.88% sensitivity and around 81% specificity, while in the test set the corresponding values were approximately 79% and 70%.

TCR beta CDR3 regions were amplified from RNA transcripts for repertoire sequencing. HTBI primers and the Qiagen OneStep RT-PCR kit were used in a first-round RT-PCR, which was followed by a second-round multiplex PCR, size selection and purification. Libraries were sequenced on an Illumina HiSeq2000 using paired-end 100 bp reads. The original pipeline was this. Reads were processed with SOAPnuke, discarding reads with adapters, uncalled bases, mean Phred below 15, or no exact constant-primer or identifier match. COPE v1.2.5 was used to merge high-quality paired reads. Unique nucleotide sequences were defined as clonotypes and aligned to IMGT TRB V, D and J references using MiTCR v1.1. Analysis was restricted to V-J combinations with a frequency above 0.0001, which covered 98% to 99.2% of repertoires. For each V-J combination, a TCR clonal expansion and chaos score was defined as F50 clonal expansion divided by the chaos observed in the TCRdist matrix. Welch's t-statistics and random forest were used to reduce features to about a dozen V-J combinations, which were fed into a naive Bayes classifier. The Morisita-Horn index was used to measure how similar the thyroid and blood repertoires were. TCRdb trimmed the raw reads at Q25, called clones with MiXCR and kept productive beta chains. Each CDR3 protein appears once, grouped with its most common genes and DNA. TCRdb, not the original authors, processed these V and J calls. This sample holds about 220,000 distinct CDR3 sequences; approximately 21% were observed only once. Jointly, the top ten make up about 46% of the sample.

The receptor comes from a woman between 50 and 59 years old with Graves' ophthalmopathy. Donor details come from another sample of the same person, matched by shared clones. The sample taken for sequencing was peripheral blood.

The nucleotide sequence reads as follows: TGTGCCACCAGTGACCCCCTCCTCCACTTT. Its protein reads: CATSDPLLHF. Here the chain combines TRBV24-1 and TRBJ1-6; no D gene can be assigned with confidence. Including the terminal cysteine and phenylalanine, the CDR3 comprises 10 residues. The CDR3 DNA has 30 bases and is translated from base 1. V sheds 4 bases and J sheds 15 bases, leaving 6 bases between their ends. CDR1 and CDR2 were assigned from the germline V gene as KGHDR and SFDVKD.